This T cell receptor beta chain was documented in a study of T cell changes during pregnancy in multiple sclerosis. Data came from immunoSEQ multiplex PCR; TCRdb stores just in-frame clones and leaves some out. This repertoire shows about 80,000 clones, roughly 94% found once; its top ten account for about 3%. The CDR3 length is 15 residues. J lost 11 bases, V lost 0 bases, and 13 bases had no gene match. Looked up from germline, CDR1 is LGHNA and CDR2 is YNFKEQ. J is TRBJ2-7 and V is TRBV4-2, with 7 bases matching TRBD2. Here the sequenced sample was peripheral blood, taken before pregnancy. The origin of this receptor is a female donor with multiple sclerosis, enrolled in a pregnancy study. CDR3 protein: CASSQDHQPSGAKYF. The CDR3 DNA is TGTGCCAGCAGCCAAGATCATCAGCCTAGCGGTGCGAAGTACTTC.